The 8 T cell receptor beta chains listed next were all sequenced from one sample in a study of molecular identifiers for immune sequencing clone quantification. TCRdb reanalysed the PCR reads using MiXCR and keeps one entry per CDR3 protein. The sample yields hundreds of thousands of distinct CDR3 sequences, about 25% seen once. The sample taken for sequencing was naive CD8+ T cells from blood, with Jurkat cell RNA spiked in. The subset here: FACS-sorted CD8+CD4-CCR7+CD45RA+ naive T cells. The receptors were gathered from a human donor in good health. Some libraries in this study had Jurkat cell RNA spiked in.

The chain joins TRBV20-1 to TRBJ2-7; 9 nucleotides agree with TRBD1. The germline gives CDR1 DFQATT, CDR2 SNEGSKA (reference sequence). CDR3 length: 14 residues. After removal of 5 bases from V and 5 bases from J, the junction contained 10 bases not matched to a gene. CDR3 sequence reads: CSAAPGTGTDEQYF. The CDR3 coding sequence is TGCAGTGCTGCTCCCGGGACAGGGACCGACGAGCAGTACTTC.

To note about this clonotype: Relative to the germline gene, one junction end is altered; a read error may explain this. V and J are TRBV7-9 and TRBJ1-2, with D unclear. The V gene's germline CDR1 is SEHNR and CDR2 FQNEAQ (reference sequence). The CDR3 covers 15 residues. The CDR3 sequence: CASSPSGRINYGCTF. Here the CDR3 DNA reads TGTGCCAGCAGCCCCTCTGGGAGGATTAACTATGGCTGCACCTTC.

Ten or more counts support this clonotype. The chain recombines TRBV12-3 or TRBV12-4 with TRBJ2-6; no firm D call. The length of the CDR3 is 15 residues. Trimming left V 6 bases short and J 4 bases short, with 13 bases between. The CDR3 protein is CASSTTSLGANVLTF. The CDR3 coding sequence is TGTGCCAGCAGCACTACATCGCTGGGGGCCAACGTCCTGACTTTC.

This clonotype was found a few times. The CDR3 DNA reads TGCAGTGCCCCAGACGGTGGGGTGGAGTTCGGCGAGCAGTACTTC. This gives the protein CSAPDGGVEFGEQYF. The chain carries TRBV20-1 and TRBJ2-7; unclear D gene. In germline, CDR1 is DFQATT, CDR2 SNEGSKA (reference sequence). The V gene lost 6 bases and the J gene lost 6 bases, with 24 bases spanning the gap. The CDR3 spans 15 residues.

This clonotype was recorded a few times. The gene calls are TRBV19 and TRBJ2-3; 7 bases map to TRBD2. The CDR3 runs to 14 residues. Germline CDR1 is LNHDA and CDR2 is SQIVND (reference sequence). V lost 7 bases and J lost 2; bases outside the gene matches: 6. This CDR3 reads CASNGGTNTDTQYF. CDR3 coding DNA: TGTGCCAGTAACGGGGGGACCAACACAGATACGCAGTATTTT.

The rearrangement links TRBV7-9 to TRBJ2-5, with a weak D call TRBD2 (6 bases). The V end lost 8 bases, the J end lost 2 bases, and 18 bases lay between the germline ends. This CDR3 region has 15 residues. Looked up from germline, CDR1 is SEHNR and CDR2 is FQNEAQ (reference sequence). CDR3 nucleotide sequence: TGTGCCAGCGGCCGCCCGGCGGCGGGGCAAGAGACCCAGTACTTC. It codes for CASGRPAAGQETQYF.

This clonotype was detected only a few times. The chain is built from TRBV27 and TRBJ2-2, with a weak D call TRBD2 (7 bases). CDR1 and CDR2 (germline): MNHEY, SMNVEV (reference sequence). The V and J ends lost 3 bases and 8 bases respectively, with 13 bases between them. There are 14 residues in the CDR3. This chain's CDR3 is CASSFGGAAGELFF. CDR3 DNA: TGTGCCAGCAGTTTTGGGGGGGCCGCTGGGGAGCTGTTTTTT.

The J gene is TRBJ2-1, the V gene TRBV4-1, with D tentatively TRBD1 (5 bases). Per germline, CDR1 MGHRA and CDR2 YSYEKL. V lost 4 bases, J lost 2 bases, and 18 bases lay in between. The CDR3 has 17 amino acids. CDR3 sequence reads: CASSPRSGTGPYNEQFF. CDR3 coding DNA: TGCGCCAGCAGCCCAAGGTCAGGAACAGGTCCCTACAATGAGCAGTTCTTC.